This T cell receptor (beta chain) was found in a study of early T cells in non-severe SARS-CoV-2 infection. Looking at the study overall: Sequenced material consisted of bulk RNA (from unsorted whole blood), and chains were unpaired.

Each CDR3 protein gets one entry after TCRdb re-called the 5' RACE reads with MiXCR. Of 70,000 to 90,000 distinct CDR3 sequences in the sample, more than 12% were seen once. This clonotype appeared a few times. The CDR3 is made up of 17 amino acids. Germline assignment: CDR1 SQVTM and CDR2 ANQGSEA. V trimming: 3 bases; J trimming: 7 bases; junction bases outside the gene matches: 18. Sequencing was done on a sample of whole blood. The chain couples TRBV29-1 to TRBJ2-1; 7 nucleotides align to TRBD1. The receptor was isolated from an adult who was a healthcare worker with PCR-confirmed SARS-CoV-2 infection or an uninfected control (not recorded which). CDR3 sequence (DNA): TGCAGCGTTGATGGGGACAGCCTACGAGCCTTCGGGAATGAGCAGTTCTTC. It codes for CSVDGDSLRAFGNEQFF.